A single sample gave rise to the 22 T cell receptor beta chains below, sequenced in a study of radiotherapy plus CTLA-4 blockade in lung cancer. The assay was immunoSEQ multiplex PCR, and TCRdb's table has in-frame clones only and misses some. The repertoire includes around 80,000 clones, under 85% of them detected once, and around 0.76% sits in the top ten. Sequences were derived from peripheral blood, sampled from a patient treated with radiotherapy plus ipilimumab. These receptors were obtained from a human donor with non-small cell lung cancer who had stable disease on radiotherapy plus ipilimumab.

The chain employs TRBV5-6 and TRBJ2-1; 11 positions match TRBD1. The CDR3 has 16 amino acids. Trimming at V came to 4 bases and at J to 10 bases, leaving 13 bases not matched to a gene. Looked up from germline, CDR1 is SGHDT and CDR2 is YYEEEE. CDR3 bases: TGTGCCAGCAGCCGGACAGGGGGCGCAAGATCCCACGAGCAGTTCTTC. Protein product: CASSRTGGARSHEQFF.

This clone was found once. The same CDR3 is also encoded by other DNA sequences in this sample. V and J are TRBV19 and TRBJ2-1; D is tentatively TRBD1 or TRBD2 (5 bases each). This CDR3 is built from 16 residues. V was cut by 5 bases and J by 9 bases, with 23 bases left in between. Germline CDR1 is LNHDA and CDR2 is SQIVND (reference sequence). The CDR3 bases are TGTGCCAGTAGTCCCGGCGGAACTAGGGGACGAGGTGAGCAGTTCTTC. Translated, it gives CASSPGGTRGRGEQFF.

About this clone: The sample contains more than one DNA sequence encoding this CDR3. The CDR3 region has the DNA TGTGCCAGCAGTCCCGCGACTGGCCCGGGGGAGACCCAGTACTTC. Protein: CASSPATGPGETQYF. The chain couples TRBV28 to TRBJ2-5, with D possibly TRBD2 on 5 matching bases. Trimming stripped 5 bases from V and 5 bases from J, with 18 bases between. The CDR3 length is 15 residues. Germline V gene sequence: CDR1 MDHEN, CDR2 SYDVKM.

V is TRBV6-1 and J is TRBJ1-1; 7 positions match TRBD1. Unmatched junction bases numbered 8, after V lost 3 bases and J lost 10 bases. The CDR3 length is 13 residues. Germline lookup yields CDR1 MNHNS and CDR2 SASEGT. The CDR3 coding sequence is TGTGCCAGCAGTGAGCGACAGGGCGCGGGAGCTTTCTTT. Its protein is CASSERQGAGAFF.

This sequence joins TRBV5-8 and TRBJ2-1, with D possibly matching TRBD2 (6 bases). The CDR3 has 15 residues. The germline gives CDR1 SGHTS, CDR2 YDEGEE. Trimming took 4 bases from V and 8 from J, leaving 19 bases between them. The CDR3 DNA sequence: TGTGCCAGCAGCGTGAGGAGCGGGCGGGCGGATGAGCAGTTCTTC. Protein: CASSVRSGRADEQFF.

The rearrangement links TRBV7-9 to TRBJ1-4, with D perhaps matching TRBD1 (6 bases). V was trimmed by 1 base and J by 10 bases, leaving 16 bases between them. The CDR3 loop spans 15 amino acids. Germline V gene lookup returns CDR1 SEHNR and CDR2 FQNEAQ (reference sequence). The CDR3 sequence: CASSLEWGAVVKLFF. CDR3 DNA sequence: TGTGCCAGCAGCTTAGAATGGGGGGCTGTTGTAAAACTGTTTTTT.

The chain has TRBV4-1 and TRBJ2-1; TRBD2 matches 10 bases. V lost 1 base and J lost 9; bases outside the gene matches: 3. The CDR3 has 14 residues. Germline values: CDR1 MGHRA, CDR2 YSYEKL. CDR3 DNA: TGCGCCAGCAGCCAAGTGCCTAGCGGGAGTGAGCAGTTCTTC. Amino acid sequence: CASSQVPSGSEQFF.

The J gene is TRBJ2-1, the V gene TRBV6-1; weak D call: TRBD1 (5 bases). This CDR3 region has 15 residues. Germline V gene data show CDR1 as MNHNS and CDR2 as SASEGT. Trimming left V 0 bases short and J 10 bases short, with 16 bases between. In DNA form, the CDR3 reads TGTGCCAGCAGTGAAGCGCTTCAAAGGGGCGGCGAGCAGTTCTTC. It translates to CASSEALQRGGEQFF.

The rearrangement joins TRBV5-1 to TRBJ1-1, with a weak D call TRBD1 (5 bases). The germline V gene has CDR1 SGHRS and CDR2 YFSETQ. V was shortened by 0 bases and J by 2 bases, with 11 bases between the two germline ends. The CDR3 has 15 amino acids. Written as DNA, the CDR3 is TGCGCCAGCAGCTTGGGGGGACGGCGTAACACTGAAGCTTTCTTT. It translates to CASSLGGRRNTEAFF.

The V call is TRBV7-6, the J call TRBJ1-2, with 7 positions matching TRBD1. Looked up from germline, CDR1 is SGHVS and CDR2 is FNYEAQ. V shed 5 bases, J shed 3 bases, and the junction held 6 bases outside the gene matches. The CDR3 consists of 14 residues. The CDR3: CASSPQGGHYGYTF. CDR3 nucleotide sequence: TGTGCCAGCAGCCCCCAGGGGGGACACTATGGCTACACCTTC.

This chain links TRBV30 with TRBJ2-3, with 10 positions matching TRBD2. This CDR3 is 17 amino acids long. Germline V CDR1 and CDR2: GTSNPN, SVGIG (reference sequence). V gave up 2 bases and J gave up 0 bases; unmatched junction bases: 8. CDR3 sequence: CAWSRPGLASSTDTQYF. As DNA, the CDR3 is TGTGCCTGGAGTAGACCGGGACTAGCGTCTAGCACAGATACGCAGTATTTT.

The chain carries TRBV18 and TRBJ2-7, with unresolved D. The CDR3 has 12 residues. Germline V gives CDR1 KGHSH, CDR2 LQKENI. The germline V and J ends were trimmed by 0 bases and 4 bases, with 4 bases remaining between them. CDR3 sequence reads: CASSPPWYEQYF. The CDR3 DNA sequence: TGTGCCAGCTCACCACCATGGTACGAGCAGTACTTC.

This sequence joins TRBV29-1 and TRBJ2-5; D perhaps matches TRBD1 (5 bases). CDR1 is SQVTM, CDR2 ANQGSEA, per germline. V was trimmed by 4 bases and J by 5 bases, leaving 8 bases between them. This CDR3 is built from 11 residues. The CDR3 nucleotides are TGCAGCGTTGCCAGGGCTGAGACCCAGTACTTC. As protein: CSVARAETQYF.

V usage is TRBV6-5 and J usage is TRBJ1-1; D unresolved. V lost 5 bases and J 5 bases, leaving 12 bases between the germline ends. The germline V gene has CDR1 MNHEY and CDR2 SVGAGI. The CDR3 extends over 13 amino acids. For the CDR3, the DNA is TGTGCCAGCAGTCCTTACCTGGGGACTGAAGCTTTCTTT. It is translated as CASSPYLGTEAFF.

The rearrangement uses TRBV28 and TRBJ2-7, with 7 bases fitting TRBD2. CDR3 length: 16 residues. Germline values: CDR1 MDHEN, CDR2 SYDVKM. The junction had 8 bases not matched to a gene; V was cut back by 3 bases and J by 0 bases. The CDR3 reads CASSFTPGLGSYEQYF. For the CDR3, the DNA is TGTGCCAGCAGTTTCACCCCAGGACTAGGCTCCTACGAGCAGTACTTC.

The chain links TRBV21-1 to TRBJ2-1; the table's D gene call, TRBD1, was not cross checked with the DNA. TRBV21-1 is an annotated pseudogene. The CDR3 contains 17 residues. The CDR3 reads CASSKERGDRAYNEQFF. The DNA for the CDR3 is TGTGCCAGCAGCAAAGAGAGGGGGGACAGGGCTTACAATGAGCAGTTCTTC.

The J gene is TRBJ1-5, the V gene TRBV7-2; the D is unclear. The CDR3 is 14 residues long. Trimming stripped 4 bases from V and 1 base from J, with 8 bases between. Germline V gene sequence: CDR1 SGHTA, CDR2 FQGNSA. The CDR3 sequence: CASSYPGSNQPQHF. The CDR3 region has the DNA TGTGCCAGCAGCTACCCCGGGAGCAATCAGCCCCAGCATTTT.

CDR3 loop: CASSYSMDRGRETQYF. The DNA of the CDR3 is TGTGCCAGCAGTTACTCCATGGACAGGGGGAGAGAGACCCAGTACTTC. The chain carries TRBV6-5 and TRBJ2-5, with TRBD1 matching over 10 bases. The junction had 5 bases not matched to a gene; V was cut back by 0 bases and J by 4 bases. CDR3 size: 16 residues. Germline values: CDR1 MNHEY, CDR2 SVGAGI.

The chain uses TRBV5-4 and TRBJ2-4; D may correspond to TRBD1 or TRBD2 (5 bases each). CDR3 size: 12 residues. Germline CDR1 SGHNT, CDR2 YYREEE (reference sequence). The V and J ends lost 2 bases and 6 bases respectively, with 6 bases between them. The CDR3 is CASSFGANIQYF. CDR3 coding DNA: TGTGCCAGCAGCTTCGGGGCAAACATTCAGTACTTC.

This clone was found once. This chain links TRBV5-5 with TRBJ1-1, with no clear D. Looked up from germline, CDR1 is SGHKS and CDR2 is YYEKEE (reference sequence). V was shortened by 0 bases and J by 1 base, with 10 bases between the two germline ends. This CDR3 is 15 amino acids long. The CDR3 sequence is CASSLAASRNTEAFF. The CDR3 DNA follows: TGTGCCAGCAGCTTGGCGGCCAGTCGGAACACTGAAGCTTTCTTT.

The chain links TRBV11-2 to TRBJ2-3, with TRBD2 matching 7 bases. Trimming took 8 bases from V and 3 from J; bases not matched to a gene: 11. CDR1 is SGHAT, CDR2 FQNNGV, per germline. The CDR3 length is 15 residues. CDR3 nucleotide sequence: TGTGCCAGCGGAGCTGGGGGGGTTGGAACAGATACGCAGTATTTT. Its translation is CASGAGGVGTDTQYF.

The gene calls are TRBV7-8 and TRBJ1-6; D is undetermined. Germline assignment: CDR1 SGHVS and CDR2 FQNEAQ. V was pared by 3 bases and J by 7 bases, with 7 bases between. The CDR3 covers 13 residues. The CDR3 reads CASSLGINSPLHF. The CDR3 nucleotides read TGTGCCAGCAGCTTGGGTATCAATTCACCCCTCCACTTT.